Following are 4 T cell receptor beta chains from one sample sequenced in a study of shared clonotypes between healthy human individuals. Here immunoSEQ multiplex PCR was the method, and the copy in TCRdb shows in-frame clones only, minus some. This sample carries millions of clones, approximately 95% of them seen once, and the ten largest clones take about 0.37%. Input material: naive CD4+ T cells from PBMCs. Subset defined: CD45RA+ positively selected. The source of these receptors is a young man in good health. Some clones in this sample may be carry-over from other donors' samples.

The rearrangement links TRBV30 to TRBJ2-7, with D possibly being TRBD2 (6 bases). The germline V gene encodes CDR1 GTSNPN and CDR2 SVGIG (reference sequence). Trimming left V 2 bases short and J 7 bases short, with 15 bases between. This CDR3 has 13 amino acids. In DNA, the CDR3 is TGTGCCTGGAGTCCGGGGGAGGTCGGAGAGCAGTACTTC. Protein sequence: CAWSPGEVGEQYF.

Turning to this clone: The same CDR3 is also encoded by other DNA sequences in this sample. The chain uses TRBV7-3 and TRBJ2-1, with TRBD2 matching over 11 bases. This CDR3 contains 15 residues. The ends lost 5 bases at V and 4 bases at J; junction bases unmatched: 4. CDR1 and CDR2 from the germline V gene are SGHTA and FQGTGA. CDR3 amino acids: CASSPGTSGYNEQFF. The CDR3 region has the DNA TGTGCCAGCAGCCCTGGGACTAGCGGTTACAATGAGCAGTTCTTC.

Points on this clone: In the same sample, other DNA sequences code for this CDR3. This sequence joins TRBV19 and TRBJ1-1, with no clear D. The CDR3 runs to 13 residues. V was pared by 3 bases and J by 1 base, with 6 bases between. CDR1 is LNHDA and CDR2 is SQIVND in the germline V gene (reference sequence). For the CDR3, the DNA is TGTGCCAGTAGTATTGGCCGGAACACTGAAGCTTTCTTT. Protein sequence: CASSIGRNTEAFF.

The CDR3 region is CASRTDRSHYEQYF. Here the CDR3 DNA reads TGCGCCAGCAGGACTGACCGTAGCCACTACGAGCAGTACTTC. V is TRBV5-1 and J is TRBJ2-7, with unresolved D. Per the germline V gene, CDR1 is SGHRS and CDR2 is YFSETQ. The CDR3 is made up of 14 amino acids. Between the trimmed V and J ends, which lost 5 bases and 3 bases, there was a span of 15 bases.